What follows is one T cell receptor (beta chain) and its context. Antigen unknown. Generated by immunoSEQ multiplex PCR, the TCRdb table keeps only in-frame clones and is missing some. The repertoire holds roughly 120,000 clones, with 75% to 90% as singletons. This entry comes from a study of radiation and T cells in renal cell carcinoma. Looking at the study overall: Nephrectomy followed 15 Gy stereotactic body radiation by 4 weeks. General study points: Baseline intratumoral clonotype presence is unknown without pretreatment biopsies. Top tumor clonotypes rose in blood 2 weeks post-radiation, then contracted.

As for time point: blood 2 weeks post-SBRT. Regarding treatment: 15 Gy SBRT to primary tumor, nephrectomy 4 weeks later. Clear cell pathology was present in this patient's renal cell carcinoma. Deletions cut 0 bases from V and 2 bases from J, with 10 bases between. CDR1 and CDR2 from the germline V gene are LNHNV and YYDKDF (reference sequence). This CDR3 has 15 amino acids. The sequence came from a woman in her sixties or seventies with renal cell carcinoma. The sample in question was blood, obtained from a patient whose treatment included radiotherapy and nephrectomy. The rearrangement uses TRBV15 and TRBJ1-2, with a possible D match to TRBD1 (5 bases). CDR3 protein: CATSRDRRGNYGYTF. CDR3 DNA: TGTGCCACCAGCAGAGATAGGAGGGGCAACTATGGCTACACCTTC.